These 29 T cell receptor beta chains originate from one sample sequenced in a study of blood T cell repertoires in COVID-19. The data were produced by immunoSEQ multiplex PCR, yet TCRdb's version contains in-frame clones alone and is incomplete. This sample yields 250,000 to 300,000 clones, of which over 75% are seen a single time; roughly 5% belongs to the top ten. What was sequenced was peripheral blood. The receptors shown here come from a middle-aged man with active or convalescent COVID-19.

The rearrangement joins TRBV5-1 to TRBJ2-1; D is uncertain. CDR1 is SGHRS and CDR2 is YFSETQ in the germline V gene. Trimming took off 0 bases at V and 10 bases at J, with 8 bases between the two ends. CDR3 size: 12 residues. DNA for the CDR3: TGCGCCAGCAGCTTGGCCTTCGAGGAGCAGTTCTTC. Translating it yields CASSLAFEEQFF.

The CDR3 DNA follows: TGTGCCAGTACTCAATATGGGACCCGGGACAGATACAATGAGCAGTTCTTC. Translated, it gives CASTQYGTRDRYNEQFF. The gene calls are TRBV19 and TRBJ2-1; the match to TRBD1 covers 7 bases. Losses at the gene ends were 7 bases for V and 4 bases for J; bases not matched to a gene: 16. Germline V lookup: CDR1 LNHDA, CDR2 SQIVND (reference sequence). CDR3 size: 17 residues. Combining the CDR3 with reference TRBV19 and TRBJ2-1 gives the whole variable domain DGGITQSPKYLFRKEGQNVTLSCEQNLNHDAMYWYRQDPGQGLRLIYYSQIVNDFQKGDIAEGYSVSREKKESFPLTVTSAQKNPTAFYLCASTQYGTRDRYNEQFFGPGTRLTVL.

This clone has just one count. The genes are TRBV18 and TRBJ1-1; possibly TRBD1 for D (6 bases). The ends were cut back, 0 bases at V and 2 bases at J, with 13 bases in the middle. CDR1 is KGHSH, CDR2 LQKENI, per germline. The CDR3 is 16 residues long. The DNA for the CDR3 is TGTGCCAGCTCACCACCAGGAATTGGGGGCAACACTGAAGCTTTCTTT. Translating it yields CASSPPGIGGNTEAFF. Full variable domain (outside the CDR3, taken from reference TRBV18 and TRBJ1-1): NAGVMQNPRHLVRRRGQEARLRCSPMKGHSHVYWYRQLPEEGLKFMVYLQKENIIDESGMPKERFSAEFPKEGPSILRIQQVVRGDSAAYFCASSPPGIGGNTEAFFGQGTRLTVV.

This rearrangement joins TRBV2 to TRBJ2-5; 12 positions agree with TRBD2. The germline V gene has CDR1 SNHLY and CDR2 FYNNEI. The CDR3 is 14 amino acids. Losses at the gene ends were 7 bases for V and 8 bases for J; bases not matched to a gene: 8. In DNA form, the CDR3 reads TGTGCCAGCATGAAGCTAGCGGGAGGGGGTACCCAGTACTTC. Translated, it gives CASMKLAGGGTQYF.

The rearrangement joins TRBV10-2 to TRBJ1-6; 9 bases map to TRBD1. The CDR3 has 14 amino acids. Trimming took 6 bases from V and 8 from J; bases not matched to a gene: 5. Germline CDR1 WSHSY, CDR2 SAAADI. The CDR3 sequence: CASRRGQGDSPLHF. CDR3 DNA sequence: TGCGCCAGCAGAAGGGGACAGGGAGATTCACCCCTCCACTTT.

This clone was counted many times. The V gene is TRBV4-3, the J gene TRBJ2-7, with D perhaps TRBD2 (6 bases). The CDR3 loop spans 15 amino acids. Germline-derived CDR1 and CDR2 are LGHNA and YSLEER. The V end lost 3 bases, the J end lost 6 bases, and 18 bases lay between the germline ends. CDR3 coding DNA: TGCGCCAGCAGCCAGGAAGCTGGGACGCGGGGCGAGCAGTACTTC. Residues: CASSQEAGTRGEQYF.

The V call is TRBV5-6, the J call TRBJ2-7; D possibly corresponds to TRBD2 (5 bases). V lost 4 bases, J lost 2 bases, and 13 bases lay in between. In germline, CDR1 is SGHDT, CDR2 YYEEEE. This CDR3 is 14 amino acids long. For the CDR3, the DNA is TGTGCCAGCAGCCCGGGGTTAGGGCCCTACGAGCAGTACTTC. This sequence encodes CASSPGLGPYEQYF.

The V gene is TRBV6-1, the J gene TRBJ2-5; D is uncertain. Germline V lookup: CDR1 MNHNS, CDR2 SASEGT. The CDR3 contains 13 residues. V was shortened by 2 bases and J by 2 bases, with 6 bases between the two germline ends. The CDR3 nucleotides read TGTGCCAGCAGTGAACCGCGACAAGAGACCCAGTACTTC. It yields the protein CASSEPRQETQYF.

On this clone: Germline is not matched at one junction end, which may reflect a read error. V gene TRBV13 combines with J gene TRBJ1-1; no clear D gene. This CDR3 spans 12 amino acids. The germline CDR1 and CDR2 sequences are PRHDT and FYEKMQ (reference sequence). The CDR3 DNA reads TGTGCCAGCAGCCTAGGGCGAGCTGAAGCTTTCTTT. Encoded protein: CASSLGRAEAFF.

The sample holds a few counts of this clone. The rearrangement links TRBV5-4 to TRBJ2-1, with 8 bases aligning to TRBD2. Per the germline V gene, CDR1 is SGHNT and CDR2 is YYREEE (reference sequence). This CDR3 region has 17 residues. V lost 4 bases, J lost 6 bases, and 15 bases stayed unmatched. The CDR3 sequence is CASSPGRRREVTNEQFF. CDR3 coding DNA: TGTGCCAGCAGCCCAGGGAGGCGGCGGGAGGTCACCAATGAGCAGTTCTTC.

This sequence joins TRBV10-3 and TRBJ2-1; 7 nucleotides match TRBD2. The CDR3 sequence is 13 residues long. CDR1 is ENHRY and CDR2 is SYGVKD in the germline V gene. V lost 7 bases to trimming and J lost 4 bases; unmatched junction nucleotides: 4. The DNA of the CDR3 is TGTGCCATCACGGCGGGACTATACAATGAGCAGTTCTTC. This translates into CAITAGLYNEQFF.

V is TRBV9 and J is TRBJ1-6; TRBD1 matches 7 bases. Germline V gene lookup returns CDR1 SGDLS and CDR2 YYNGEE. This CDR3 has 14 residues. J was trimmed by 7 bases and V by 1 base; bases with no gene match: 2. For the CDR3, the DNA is TGTGCCAGCAGCGTATCACAGGGGAATTCACCCCTCCACTTT. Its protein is CASSVSQGNSPLHF.

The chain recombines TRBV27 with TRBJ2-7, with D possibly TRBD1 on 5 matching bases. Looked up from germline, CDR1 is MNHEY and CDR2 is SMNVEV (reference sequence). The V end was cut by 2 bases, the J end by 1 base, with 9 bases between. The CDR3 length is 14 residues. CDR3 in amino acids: CASSLDPGSYEQYF. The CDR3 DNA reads TGTGCCAGCAGTTTAGATCCAGGGTCCTACGAGCAGTACTTC.

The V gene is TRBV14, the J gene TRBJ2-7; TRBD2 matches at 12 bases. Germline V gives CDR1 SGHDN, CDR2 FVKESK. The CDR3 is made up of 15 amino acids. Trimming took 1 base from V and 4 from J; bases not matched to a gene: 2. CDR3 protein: CASSQATSGRYEQYF. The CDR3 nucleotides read TGTGCCAGCAGCCAAGCTACTAGCGGGAGGTACGAGCAGTACTTC.

CDR3 residues: CASSISGVNYGYTF. The DNA of the CDR3 is TGTGCCAGTAGTATATCAGGGGTTAACTATGGCTACACCTTC. The rearrangement links TRBV19 to TRBJ1-2, with D possibly TRBD1 on 6 matching bases. The V gene's germline CDR1 is LNHDA and CDR2 SQIVND (reference sequence). CDR3 length: 14 amino acids. Trimming removed 2 bases at V and 1 base at J, with 8 bases between.

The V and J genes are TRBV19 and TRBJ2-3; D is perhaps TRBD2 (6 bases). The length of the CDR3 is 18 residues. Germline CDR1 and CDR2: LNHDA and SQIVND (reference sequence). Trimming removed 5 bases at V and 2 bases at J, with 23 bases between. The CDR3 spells CASSSPVASGANTDTQYF. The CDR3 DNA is TGTGCCAGTAGTTCCCCCGTAGCGTCGGGAGCAAACACAGATACGCAGTATTTT.

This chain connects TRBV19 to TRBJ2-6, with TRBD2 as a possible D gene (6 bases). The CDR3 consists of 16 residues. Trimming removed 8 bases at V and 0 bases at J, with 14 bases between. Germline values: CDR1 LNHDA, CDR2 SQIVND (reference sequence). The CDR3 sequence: CASRPTGSSGANVLTF. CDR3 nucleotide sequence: TGTGCCAGTCGACCCACCGGGAGCTCTGGGGCCAACGTCCTGACTTTC.

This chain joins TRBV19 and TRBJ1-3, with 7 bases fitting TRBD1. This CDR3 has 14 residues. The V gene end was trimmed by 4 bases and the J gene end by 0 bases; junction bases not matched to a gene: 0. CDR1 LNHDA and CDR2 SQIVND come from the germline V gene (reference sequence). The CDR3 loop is CASSRQGSGNTIYF. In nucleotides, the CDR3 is TGTGCCAGTAGTAGACAGGGCTCTGGAAACACCATATATTTT.

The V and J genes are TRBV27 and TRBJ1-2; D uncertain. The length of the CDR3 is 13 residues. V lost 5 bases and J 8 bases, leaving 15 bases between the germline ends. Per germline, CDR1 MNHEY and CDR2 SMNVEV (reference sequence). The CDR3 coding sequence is TGTGCCAGCAGTCCCCGGCGACCGGGAGGCTACACCTTC. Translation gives CASSPRRPGGYTF.

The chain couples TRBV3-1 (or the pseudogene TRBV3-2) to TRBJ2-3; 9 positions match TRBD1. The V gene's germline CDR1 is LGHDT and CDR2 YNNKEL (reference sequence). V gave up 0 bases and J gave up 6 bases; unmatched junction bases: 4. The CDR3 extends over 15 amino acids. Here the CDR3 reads CASSQEDRGRDTQYF. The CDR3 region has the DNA TGTGCCAGCAGCCAAGAAGACAGGGGGAGGGATACGCAGTATTTT.

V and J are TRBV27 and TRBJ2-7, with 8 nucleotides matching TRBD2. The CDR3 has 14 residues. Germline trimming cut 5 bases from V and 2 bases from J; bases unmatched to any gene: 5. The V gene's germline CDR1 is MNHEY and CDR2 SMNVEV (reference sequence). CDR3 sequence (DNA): TGTGCCAGCAGTAAGAGCGGGAGTCCCTACGAGCAGTACTTC. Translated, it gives CASSKSGSPYEQYF.

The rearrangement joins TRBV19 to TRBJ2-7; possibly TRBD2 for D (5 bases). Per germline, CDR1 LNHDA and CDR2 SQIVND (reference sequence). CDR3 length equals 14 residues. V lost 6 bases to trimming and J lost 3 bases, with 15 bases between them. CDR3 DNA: TGTGCCAGTAGGCCCGGGCCCGGAGGCTACGAGCAGTACTTC. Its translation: CASRPGPGGYEQYF. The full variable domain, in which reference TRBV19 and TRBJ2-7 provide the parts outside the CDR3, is DGGITQSPKYLFRKEGQNVTLSCEQNLNHDAMYWYRQDPGQGLRLIYYSQIVNDFQKGDIAEGYSVSREKKESFPLTVTSAQKNPTAFYLCASRPGPGGYEQYFGPGTRLTVT.

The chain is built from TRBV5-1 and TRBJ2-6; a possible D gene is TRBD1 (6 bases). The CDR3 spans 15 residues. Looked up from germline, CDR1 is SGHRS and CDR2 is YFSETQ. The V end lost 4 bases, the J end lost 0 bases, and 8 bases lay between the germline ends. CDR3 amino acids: CASSTQGSGANVLTF. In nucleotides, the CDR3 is TGCGCCAGCAGCACACAGGGCTCTGGGGCCAACGTCCTGACTTTC.

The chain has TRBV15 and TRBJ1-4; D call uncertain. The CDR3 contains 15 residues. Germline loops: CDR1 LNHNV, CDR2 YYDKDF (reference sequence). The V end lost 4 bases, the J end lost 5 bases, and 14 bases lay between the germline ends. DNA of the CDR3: TGTGCCACCAGCATTAACCGGGGAACCAATGAAAAACTGTTTTTT. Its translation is CATSINRGTNEKLFF.

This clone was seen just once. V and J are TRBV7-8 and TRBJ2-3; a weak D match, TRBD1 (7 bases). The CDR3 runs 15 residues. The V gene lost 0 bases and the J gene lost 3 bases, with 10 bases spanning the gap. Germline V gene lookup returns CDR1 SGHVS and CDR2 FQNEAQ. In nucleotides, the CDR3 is TGTGCCAGCAGCTTAGCGGCAGGGGGGACAGATACGCAGTATTTT. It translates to CASSLAAGGTDTQYF. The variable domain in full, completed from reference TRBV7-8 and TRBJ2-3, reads GAGVSQSPRYKVAKRGQDVALRCDPISGHVSLFWYQQALGQGPEFLTYFQNEAQLDKSGLPSDRFFAERPEGSVSTLKIQRTQQEDSAVYLCASSLAAGGTDTQYFGPGTRLTVL.

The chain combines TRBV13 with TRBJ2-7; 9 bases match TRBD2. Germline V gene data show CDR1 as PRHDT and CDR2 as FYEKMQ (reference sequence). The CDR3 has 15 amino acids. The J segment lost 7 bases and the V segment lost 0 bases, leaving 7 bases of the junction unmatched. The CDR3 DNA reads TGTGCCAGCAGCTTAGGTGGGCGTGCGGGAGGGGAGCAGTACTTC. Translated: CASSLGGRAGGEQYF.

The CDR3 protein is CATSRGEGMNTEAFF. The CDR3 coding sequence is TGTGCCACCAGCAGAGGAGAGGGCATGAACACTGAAGCTTTCTTT. This chain uses TRBV15 with TRBJ1-1; no reliable D call. Germline CDR1 and CDR2: LNHNV and YYDKDF (reference sequence). V lost 1 base and J 0 bases, leaving 9 bases between the germline ends. This CDR3 spans 15 amino acids.

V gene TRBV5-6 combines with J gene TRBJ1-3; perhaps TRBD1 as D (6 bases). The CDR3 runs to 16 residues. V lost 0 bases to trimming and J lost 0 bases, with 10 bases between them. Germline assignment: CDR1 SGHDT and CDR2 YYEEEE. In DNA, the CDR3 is TGTGCCAGCAGCTTGGCTTCGACAGGCTCTGGAAACACCATATATTTT. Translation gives CASSLASTGSGNTIYF.

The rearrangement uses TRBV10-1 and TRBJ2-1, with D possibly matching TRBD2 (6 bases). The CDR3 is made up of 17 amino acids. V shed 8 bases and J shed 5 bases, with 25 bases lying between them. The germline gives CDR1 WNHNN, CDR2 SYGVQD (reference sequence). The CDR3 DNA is TGCGCCAGCCGAGGCCAAGCAGTAGCGGATACCCACAATGAGCAGTTCTTC. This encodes CASRGQAVADTHNEQFF.